These 17 T cell receptor beta chains share one sample of origin, sequenced in a study of neoadjuvant anti-PD-1 for oral cavity cancer. TCRdb's table, derived via immunoSEQ multiplex PCR, lists solely in-frame clones and lacks some. The sample yields 75,000 to 100,000 clones, approximately 84% seen once. The input for sequencing was PBMCs, taken before nivolumab (anti-PD-1) treatment. These receptors all stem from a person aged 35-79 years with oral cavity squamous cell carcinoma.

This chain connects TRBV29-1 to TRBJ2-5; 10 positions agree with TRBD1. CDR3 size: 14 residues. The V gene's germline CDR1 is SQVTM and CDR2 ANQGSEA. V was clipped by 5 bases and J by 1 base; unmatched bases: 4. For the CDR3, the DNA is TGCAGCGTTACGGGACAGGGGATCCAAGAGACCCAGTACTTC. Translating it yields CSVTGQGIQETQYF.

This chain links TRBV15 with TRBJ2-1; 13 bases align to TRBD2. The V gene's germline CDR1 is LNHNV and CDR2 YYDKDF (reference sequence). The CDR3 runs to 16 residues. With 8 bases clipped from V and 9 bases from J, the junction kept 13 bases outside the gene matches. The CDR3 reads CATGDGLGLAGVEQFF. The DNA of the CDR3 is TGTGCCACCGGGGACGGATTAGGACTAGCGGGAGTTGAGCAGTTCTTC.

V and J are TRBV19 and TRBJ2-1; the D gene is possibly TRBD1 (5 bases). CDR1 LNHDA and CDR2 SQIVND come from the germline V gene (reference sequence). V was shortened by 1 base and J by 9 bases, with 13 bases between the two germline ends. The CDR3 is made up of 14 amino acids. The CDR3 nucleotides read TGTGCCAGTAGTATAGGACAGTCGTCCGGTGAGCAGTTCTTC. Amino acid sequence: CASSIGQSSGEQFF.

This chain connects TRBV10-3 to TRBJ2-1, with D tentatively TRBD1 or TRBD2 (5 bases each). This CDR3 is 12 amino acids long. Per the germline V gene, CDR1 is ENHRY and CDR2 is SYGVKD. The V and J ends lost 5 bases and 8 bases respectively, with 10 bases between them. CDR3 nucleotide sequence: TGTGCCATCAGTCAGATGGGGGATGAGCAGTTCTTC. Protein product: CAISQMGDEQFF.

The gene calls are TRBV29-1 and TRBJ2-7; no reliable D call. Germline values: CDR1 SQVTM, CDR2 ANQGSEA. There are 12 residues in the CDR3. V was cut by 5 bases and J by 2 bases, with 10 bases left in between. The CDR3: CSVQLDPYEQYF. The CDR3, as DNA: TGCAGCGTTCAACTCGACCCCTACGAGCAGTACTTC.

The chain employs TRBV5-4 and TRBJ1-4; the D is unclear. Trimming shortened V by 4 bases and J by 3 bases, and 13 bases separated the two germline ends. This CDR3 is built from 15 residues. CDR1 is SGHNT, CDR2 YYREEE, per germline (reference sequence). The CDR3 DNA follows: TGTGCCAGCAGCGCGGCGTTCGGATCTAATGAAAAACTGTTTTTT. It specifies CASSAAFGSNEKLFF.

This clone appeared once. The rearrangement joins TRBV5-1 to TRBJ2-1; 7 bases fit TRBD2. CDR1 SGHRS and CDR2 YFSETQ come from the germline V gene. The CDR3 totals 15 residues. V was clipped by 1 base and J by 9 bases; unmatched bases: 10. The CDR3 DNA reads TGCGCCAGCAGCTTGAGCGGCGGGGGAGGCGGTGAGCAGTTCTTC. This encodes CASSLSGGGGGEQFF.

The chain recombines TRBV10-3 with TRBJ2-7, with TRBD1 matching 9 bases. J gave up 3 bases and V 6 bases, and 9 bases lay outside the gene matches. The CDR3 runs 15 residues. Germline CDR1 ENHRY, CDR2 SYGVKD. CDR3: CAIRDSGQGIYEQYF. The CDR3 bases are TGTGCCATCAGGGACTCAGGACAGGGGATCTACGAGCAGTACTTC.

This clone occurred many times. CDR3 loop: CASSLTLGSVNEKLFF. For the CDR3, the DNA is TGTGCCAGCAGCTTAACCCTGGGCTCAGTTAATGAAAAACTGTTTTTT. This chain joins TRBV14 and TRBJ1-4; no clear D gene. Germline values: CDR1 SGHDN, CDR2 FVKESK. This CDR3 region has 16 residues. The V and J ends lost 5 bases and 4 bases respectively, with 17 bases between them. The whole variable domain, remainder taken from reference TRBV14 and TRBJ1-4, is EAGVTQFPSHSVIEKGQTVTLRCDPISGHDNLYWYRRVMGKEIKFLLHFVKESKQDESGMPNNRFLAERTGGTYSTLKVQPAELEDSGVYFCASSLTLGSVNEKLFFGSGTQLSVL.

The chain couples TRBV5-1 to TRBJ1-1, with 7 bases matching TRBD1. The junction had 3 bases not matched to a gene; V was cut back by 0 bases and J by 1 base. This CDR3 spans 15 amino acids. The germline gives CDR1 SGHRS, CDR2 YFSETQ. CDR3 protein: CASSLEGAGNTEAFF. The CDR3 nucleotides read TGCGCCAGCAGCTTGGAGGGGGCGGGGAACACTGAAGCTTTCTTT.

V is TRBV25-1 and J is TRBJ2-6, with D possibly matching TRBD1 (6 bases). From germline, CDR1 is MGHDK and CDR2 SYGVNS. The V and J ends lost 5 bases and 4 bases respectively, with 9 bases between them. This CDR3 is built from 14 residues. CDR3 DNA: TGTGCCAGCAGTCTGGGGGCCGGGGCCAACGTCCTGACTTTC. The encoded protein is CASSLGAGANVLTF.

V gene TRBV10-1 combines with J gene TRBJ2-2, with 7 bases matching TRBD2. Per germline, CDR1 WNHNN and CDR2 SYGVQD (reference sequence). V was pared by 6 bases and J by 1 base, with 2 bases of the junction left unmatched. CDR3 size: 14 residues. As DNA, the CDR3 is TGCGCCAGCAGCGCGGGAGAGAACACCGGGGAGCTGTTTTTT. The encoded protein is CASSAGENTGELFF.

This sequence joins TRBV7-3 and TRBJ2-3; 10 nucleotides line up with TRBD1. The germline gives CDR1 SGHTA, CDR2 FQGTGA. Trimming removed 4 bases from V and 7 bases from J; junction bases left unmatched: 5. The length of the CDR3 is 14 residues. The CDR3 DNA reads TGTGCCAGCAGCTCCCGGGACAGGGGAAATACGCAGTATTTT. Protein: CASSSRDRGNTQYF.

V usage is TRBV5-1 and J usage is TRBJ2-3; 14 bases match TRBD2. The CDR3 runs 20 residues. Germline-derived CDR1 and CDR2 are SGHRS and YFSETQ. V lost 4 bases and J lost 4; bases outside the gene matches: 17. CDR3 protein: CASSPETGLAGVGQADTQYF. The CDR3 bases are TGCGCCAGCAGCCCGGAAACGGGACTAGCGGGAGTTGGGCAGGCAGATACGCAGTATTTT.

The chain uses TRBV7-9 and TRBJ2-2; 9 bases align to TRBD1. V trimming: 1 base; J trimming: 7 bases; junction bases outside the gene matches: 4. The germline CDR1 and CDR2 sequences are SEHNR and FQNEAQ (reference sequence). This CDR3 is built from 15 residues. CDR3 sequence: CASSLGTGGIGELFF. In DNA form, the CDR3 reads TGTGCCAGCAGCTTAGGAACAGGGGGCATCGGGGAGCTGTTTTTT.

The rearrangement uses TRBV11-2 and TRBJ2-3; D gene unclear. Germline lookup yields CDR1 SGHAT and CDR2 FQNNGV. CDR3 length equals 14 residues. V dropped 5 bases and J dropped 0 bases, with 9 bases sitting between them. The CDR3 coding sequence is TGTGCCAGCAGCCGACTGGTTAGCACAGATACGCAGTATTTT. This sequence encodes CASSRLVSTDTQYF.

The chain recombines TRBV9 with TRBJ2-1, with D tentatively TRBD1 (6 bases). Per germline, CDR1 SGDLS and CDR2 YYNGEE. The CDR3 is 13 residues long. The V end lost 4 bases, the J end lost 4 bases, and 9 bases lay between the germline ends. CDR3: CASSPGQYNEQFF. As DNA, the CDR3 is TGTGCCAGCAGCCCCGGACAGTACAATGAGCAGTTCTTC.